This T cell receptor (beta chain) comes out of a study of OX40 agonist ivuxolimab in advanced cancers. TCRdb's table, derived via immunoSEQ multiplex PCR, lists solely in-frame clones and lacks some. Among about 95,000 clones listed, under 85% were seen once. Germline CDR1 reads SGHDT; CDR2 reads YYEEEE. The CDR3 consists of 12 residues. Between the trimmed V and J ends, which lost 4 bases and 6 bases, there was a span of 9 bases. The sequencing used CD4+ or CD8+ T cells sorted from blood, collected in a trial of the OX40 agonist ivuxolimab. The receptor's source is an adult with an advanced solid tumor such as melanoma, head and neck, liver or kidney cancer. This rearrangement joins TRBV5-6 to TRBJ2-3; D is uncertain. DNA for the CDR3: TGTGCCAGCAGCCGGCCGGCCGATACGCAGTATTTT. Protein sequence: CASSRPADTQYF.